These 27 T cell receptor beta chains came from one sample sequenced in a study of blood T cell repertoires in COVID-19. Here immunoSEQ multiplex PCR was the method, and the copy in TCRdb shows in-frame clones only, minus some. Here the sample spans about 240,000 clones, roughly 86% being singletons. Sample: PBMCs or T cells enriched from blood (not recorded which). The receptors were sampled from a middle-aged woman with acute COVID-19.

The chain uses TRBV12-3 or TRBV12-4 and TRBJ1-1; 7 bases align to TRBD1. With 4 bases clipped from V and 7 bases from J, the junction kept 6 bases outside the gene matches. CDR3 length equals 13 residues. The CDR3 sequence is CASSSGGLSEAFF. CDR3 coding DNA: TGTGCCAGCAGTTCAGGGGGTCTGAGTGAAGCTTTCTTT.

The CDR3 spells CASSPSGTGHGYGYTF. The CDR3 DNA reads TGTGCCAGCAGCCCTTCCGGGACAGGGCATGGATATGGCTACACCTTC. V usage is TRBV9 and J usage is TRBJ1-2; 9 nucleotides match TRBD1. From germline, CDR1 is SGDLS and CDR2 YYNGEE. V shed 4 bases, J shed 5 bases, and the junction held 12 bases outside the gene matches. This CDR3 has 16 amino acids. Complete variable domain (other parts from reference TRBV9 and TRBJ1-2): DSGVTQTPKHLITATGQRVTLRCSPRSGDLSVYWYQQSLDQGLQFLIQYYNGEERAKGNILERFSAQQFPDLHSELNLSSLELGDSALYFCASSPSGTGHGYGYTFGSGTRLTVV.

The gene calls are TRBV7-9 and TRBJ2-1; 14 bases fit TRBD2. There are 16 residues in the CDR3. Germline CDR1 is SEHNR and CDR2 is FQNEAQ (reference sequence). V lost 4 bases and J lost 9; bases outside the gene matches: 8. The CDR3 region has the DNA TGTGCCAGCAGCTCTCAGGGACTAGCGGGAGATCGTGAGCAGTTCTTC. Amino acid sequence: CASSSQGLAGDREQFF.

The chain is built from TRBV11-2 and TRBJ1-5; the match to TRBD1 covers 7 bases. The CDR3 is 15 amino acids. The V gene end was trimmed by 1 base and the J gene end by 4 bases; junction bases not matched to a gene: 4. Germline CDR1 is SGHAT and CDR2 is FQNNGV. The CDR3 sequence: CASSLGPTGNQPQHF. CDR3 sequence (DNA): TGTGCCAGCAGCTTAGGCCCGACAGGGAATCAGCCCCAGCATTTT.

The CDR3 spells CASSIAPPTSGAGAKNIQYF. DNA for the CDR3: TGTGCCAGTAGTATAGCTCCCCCCACTAGCGGAGCAGGGGCCAAAAACATTCAGTACTTC. The V and J genes are TRBV19 and TRBJ2-4; TRBD2 aligns across 8 bases. The CDR3 runs 20 residues. The J segment lost 1 base and the V segment lost 1 base, leaving 15 bases of the junction unmatched. Germline CDR1 reads LNHDA; CDR2 reads SQIVND (reference sequence).

V and J are TRBV14 and TRBJ1-6, with D hard to call. Germline CDR1 SGHDN, CDR2 FVKESK. The germline V and J ends were trimmed by 4 bases and 9 bases, with 7 bases remaining between them. The CDR3 loop spans 12 amino acids. CDR3 residues: CASSLEGSPLHF. CDR3 DNA: TGTGCCAGCAGCCTCGAGGGTTCACCCCTCCACTTT.

This chain connects TRBV12-3 or TRBV12-4 to TRBJ2-1; D ambiguous. This CDR3 region has 10 residues. Trimming shortened V by 7 bases and J by 9 bases, and 7 bases separated the two germline ends. Here the CDR3 DNA reads TGTGCCAGCAAGCTCGGTGAGCAGTTCTTC. This sequence encodes CASKLGEQFF.

This chain uses TRBV19 with TRBJ2-7; TRBD1 agrees at 7 bases. V shed 5 bases, J shed 7 bases, and the junction held 11 bases outside the gene matches. Germline V gene lookup returns CDR1 LNHDA and CDR2 SQIVND (reference sequence). The length of the CDR3 is 14 residues. The CDR3 region is CASSSGQRTGEQYF. The CDR3 coding sequence is TGTGCCAGTAGTTCGGGACAGCGTACCGGAGAGCAGTACTTC.

V and J are TRBV27 and TRBJ1-6; D is possibly TRBD1 (6 bases). Germline CDR1 MNHEY, CDR2 SMNVEV (reference sequence). This CDR3 has 14 amino acids. Between the trimmed V and J ends, which lost 8 bases and 4 bases, there was a span of 12 bases. CDR3 amino acids: CASLDSLYNSPLHF. Written as DNA, the CDR3 is TGTGCCAGCTTGGACAGCCTTTATAATTCACCCCTCCACTTT.

The rearrangement joins TRBV13 to TRBJ2-3; tentative D call: TRBD2 (6 bases). The V end lost 5 bases, the J end lost 1 base, and 13 bases lay between the germline ends. CDR1 is PRHDT, CDR2 FYEKMQ, per germline (reference sequence). The CDR3 length is 15 residues. Written as DNA, the CDR3 is TGTGCCAGCAGCCCTCACGCGGGACGCACAGATACGCAGTATTTT. Translated: CASSPHAGRTDTQYF.

The chain recombines TRBV1 with TRBJ2-3; the tabulated D call, TRBD2, remains unverified against the DNA. TRBV1 is given as a pseudogene. The CDR3 loop spans 16 amino acids. CDR3 DNA sequence: TGCACCAGCAGCCAAGGTGAAGCGACTAGCACAGATACGCAGTATTTT. Protein product: CTSSQGEATSTDTQYF.

The chain links TRBV19 to TRBJ1-5; D unresolved. Trimming removed 6 bases at V and 0 bases at J, with 6 bases between. The CDR3 totals 13 residues. Per germline, CDR1 LNHDA and CDR2 SQIVND (reference sequence). The CDR3 reads CASRLHSNQPQHF. In DNA, the CDR3 is TGTGCCAGTAGACTGCATAGCAATCAGCCCCAGCATTTT.

The V call is TRBV2, the J call TRBJ2-7, with 9 bases matching TRBD1. The CDR3 length is 14 residues. The junction had 4 bases not matched to a gene; V was cut back by 6 bases and J by 1 base. Germline V gives CDR1 SNHLY, CDR2 FYNNEI. CDR3 coding DNA: TGTGCCAGCAGCTTCGGGACAGGGTCCTACGAGCAGTACTTC. Protein: CASSFGTGSYEQYF.

This clone was picked up a small number of times. The chain links TRBV5-1 to TRBJ2-1; no reliable D call. With 0 bases removed from V and 5 bases from J, the gap between germline ends came to 6 bases. The length of the CDR3 is 13 residues. Germline V gene sequence: CDR1 SGHRS, CDR2 YFSETQ. The CDR3 region has the DNA TGCGCCAGCAGCTTGGTAGTGGACAATGAGCAGTTCTTC. Its protein product is CASSLVVDNEQFF.

The rearrangement uses TRBV6-1 and TRBJ2-7; weak D call: TRBD2 (6 bases). Germline CDR1 and CDR2: MNHNS and SASEGT. CDR3 length equals 13 residues. Deletions cut 1 base from V and 9 bases from J, with 13 bases between. The CDR3 nucleotides are TGTGCCAGCAGTGAAGGTGGGAGGTTCGGGCAGTACTTC. This sequence encodes CASSEGGRFGQYF.

This chain links TRBV5-1 with TRBJ2-1; 13 bases align to TRBD2. The CDR3 is made up of 19 amino acids. V lost 4 bases, J lost 8 bases, and 18 bases stayed unmatched. Germline V CDR1 and CDR2: SGHRS, YFSETQ. CDR3 DNA: TGCGCCAGCAGCCCCAGGGACAGAACTAGCGGGAGGGCCGGGTATGAGCAGTTCTTC. Protein sequence: CASSPRDRTSGRAGYEQFF.

This clone was observed a single time. This chain joins TRBV6-5 and TRBJ2-7, with 9 positions matching TRBD2. The CDR3 is made up of 14 amino acids. Germline CDR1 reads MNHEY; CDR2 reads SVGAGI. The junction had 10 bases not matched to a gene; V was cut back by 6 bases and J by 7 bases. CDR3 nucleotides: TGTGCCAGCAGCCCCCCGGACAGCGGGGGGGAGCAGTACTTC. It translates to CASSPPDSGGEQYF.

The rearrangement uses TRBV7-8 and TRBJ1-5, with 8 positions matching TRBD1. CDR3 size: 15 residues. J was trimmed by 4 bases and V by 6 bases; bases with no gene match: 8. Germline V gene lookup returns CDR1 SGHVS and CDR2 FQNEAQ. The CDR3 region has the DNA TGTGCCAGCAGAAACGACAGGGGATCGAATCAGCCCCAGCATTTT. Protein product: CASRNDRGSNQPQHF.

V and J are TRBV2 and TRBJ2-7; D possibly corresponds to TRBD2 (5 bases). Germline V gives CDR1 SNHLY, CDR2 FYNNEI. V was shortened by 9 bases and J by 0 bases, with 18 bases between the two germline ends. CDR3 length equals 15 residues. CDR3 bases: TGTGCCAGTCGAGTGAGAGCGGCGAGCTCCTACGAGCAGTACTTC. Translating it yields CASRVRAASSYEQYF.

This rearrangement joins TRBV7-9 to TRBJ2-3, with D perhaps matching TRBD1 (5 bases). This CDR3 is 15 amino acids long. Trimming left V 2 bases short and J 4 bases short, with 13 bases between. Germline V gene sequence: CDR1 SEHNR, CDR2 FQNEAQ (reference sequence). The CDR3 sequence: CASSLWSGRPDTQYF. The CDR3, as DNA: TGTGCCAGCAGCTTATGGTCAGGGCGACCAGATACGCAGTATTTT.

The chain links TRBV18 to TRBJ2-1; D perhaps matches TRBD1 (6 bases). The CDR3 contains 16 residues. Germline V gene lookup returns CDR1 KGHSH and CDR2 LQKENI. The V gene lost 2 bases and the J gene lost 2 bases, with 13 bases spanning the gap. CDR3 nucleotides: TGTGCCAGCTCACCAATTGCAGGGGAAACCTACAATGAGCAGTTCTTC. Translation: CASSPIAGETYNEQFF. Looking up the rest from reference TRBV18 and TRBJ2-1 gives the full variable domain: NAGVMQNPRHLVRRRGQEARLRCSPMKGHSHVYWYRQLPEEGLKFMVYLQKENIIDESGMPKERFSAEFPKEGPSILRIQQVVRGDSAAYFCASSPIAGETYNEQFFGPGTRLTVL.

The V and J genes are TRBV12-3 or TRBV12-4 and TRBJ2-7, with D uncertain. V was pared by 8 bases and J by 1 base, with 9 bases between. This CDR3 contains 12 residues. CDR3 residues: CASGGLSYEQYF. The CDR3 nucleotides read TGTGCCAGCGGCGGCCTATCCTACGAGCAGTACTTC.

The chain couples TRBV3-1 (or the pseudogene TRBV3-2) to TRBJ1-1; tentatively, D is TRBD1 (6 bases). The V gene lost 4 bases and the J gene lost 6 bases, with 18 bases spanning the gap. Germline CDR1 reads LGHDT; CDR2 reads YNNKEL (reference sequence). The CDR3 consists of 15 residues. CDR3 amino acids: CASSPTWGQGAEAFF. As DNA, the CDR3 is TGTGCCAGCAGCCCCACATGGGGGCAGGGCGCTGAAGCTTTCTTT.

This chain connects TRBV15 to TRBJ1-3; 10 nucleotides align to TRBD1. CDR1 is LNHNV and CDR2 is YYDKDF in the germline V gene (reference sequence). The V gene end was trimmed by 3 bases and the J gene end by 4 bases; junction bases not matched to a gene: 3. The CDR3 has 15 amino acids. This chain's CDR3 is CATSRDRGLGNTIYF. CDR3 sequence (DNA): TGTGCCACCAGCAGGGACAGGGGGTTAGGAAACACCATATATTTT.

The chain combines TRBV19 with TRBJ1-2; 9 bases fit TRBD1. CDR3 size: 15 residues. Germline V gene data show CDR1 as LNHDA and CDR2 as SQIVND (reference sequence). Trimming removed 3 bases from V and 4 bases from J; junction bases left unmatched: 6. This CDR3 reads CASSMGTGGGYGYTF. The CDR3 coding sequence is TGTGCCAGTAGTATGGGAACAGGGGGCGGCTATGGCTACACCTTC.

CDR3 residues: CASTLLAGRTGANVLTF. The CDR3 DNA follows: TGTGCCAGTACCCTTCTAGCGGGAAGAACTGGGGCCAACGTCCTGACTTTC. This sequence joins TRBV19 and TRBJ2-6; 9 bases are a match to TRBD2. Germline V CDR1 and CDR2: LNHDA, SQIVND (reference sequence). The J segment lost 2 bases and the V segment lost 7 bases, leaving 9 bases of the junction unmatched. The CDR3 runs to 17 residues. Full variable domain (missing parts from reference TRBV19 and TRBJ2-6): DGGITQSPKYLFRKEGQNVTLSCEQNLNHDAMYWYRQDPGQGLRLIYYSQIVNDFQKGDIAEGYSVSREKKESFPLTVTSAQKNPTAFYLCASTLLAGRTGANVLTFGAGSRLTVL.

Concerning this clone: Other DNA sequences in this specimen translate into the identical CDR3. The chain carries TRBV5-1 and TRBJ1-2; the match to TRBD1 covers 7 bases. This CDR3 contains 13 residues. Germline V lookup: CDR1 SGHRS, CDR2 YFSETQ. With 0 bases clipped from V and 8 bases from J, the junction kept 4 bases outside the gene matches. The CDR3, as DNA: TGCGCCAGCAGCTTGGGACAGGGTGACGGCTACACCTTC. Translation gives CASSLGQGDGYTF. Full variable domain (outside the CDR3, taken from reference TRBV5-1 and TRBJ1-2): KAGVTQTPRYLIKTRGQQVTLSCSPISGHRSVSWYQQTPGQGLQFLFEYFSETQRNKGNFPGRFSGRQFSNSRSEMNVSTLELGDSALYLCASSLGQGDGYTFGSGTRLTVV.